This entry features one T cell receptor beta chain sequence. These data are taken from a study of blood T cell repertoires in COVID-19. Overall study: Nucleic acid was either cDNA or gDNA, and it came from T cells, B-cell-depleted T cells, or PBMCs.

Generated by immunoSEQ multiplex PCR, the TCRdb table keeps only in-frame clones and is missing some. The repertoire holds a few hundred thousand clones, around 88% seen once, with 5.5% to 7% in the top ten. The sequence was obtained from a young woman who had recovered from COVID-19. Sequences were obtained from peripheral blood.

The CDR3 spells CASSEESWQQETQYF. DNA for the CDR3: TGTGCCAGCAGTGAGGAGTCCTGGCAGCAAGAGACCCAGTACTTC. The V gene is TRBV6-1, the J gene TRBJ2-5; D is unresolved. The CDR3 sequence is 15 residues long. V gave up 3 bases and J gave up 2 bases, with 13 bases separating them. Germline values: CDR1 MNHNS, CDR2 SASEGT.